The 23 T cell receptor beta chains listed next were all sequenced from one sample in a study of shared clonotypes between healthy human individuals. Naive CD8 cells were CD45RO-negative, positively selected for CCR7, excluding terminally differentiated effector memory CD45RA+ cells. Only in-frame clones appear in the TCRdb table, and some are missing; sequencing was by immunoSEQ multiplex PCR. The profile covers roughly 2.1 million clones, with 85% to 95% appearing a single time and 1.5% to 2% taken by the ten largest. The sequenced sample was naive CD8+ T cells from PBMCs. The receptors stem from a man aged 18 to 35 in good health. Some clones in this sample may be carry-over from other donors' samples.

V usage is TRBV7-6 and J usage is TRBJ2-7; no clear D. The CDR3 extends over 13 amino acids. The germline V gene encodes CDR1 SGHVS and CDR2 FNYEAQ. V lost 1 base and J 3 bases, leaving 7 bases between the germline ends. For the CDR3, the DNA is TGTGCCAGCAGCTTAGTGGCCGACTACGAGCAGTACTTC. Translating it yields CASSLVADYEQYF.

The chain recombines TRBV27 with TRBJ1-1; 7 nucleotides agree with TRBD1. Germline-derived CDR1 and CDR2 are MNHEY and SMNVEV (reference sequence). Trimming took 7 bases from V and 1 from J; bases not matched to a gene: 6. There are 14 residues in the CDR3. The CDR3 DNA is TGTGCCAGCAAAGACAGGGCAGCGAACACTGAAGCTTTCTTT. Translating gives CASKDRAANTEAFF.

The gene calls are TRBV13 and TRBJ2-7; 9 bases map to TRBD2. After removal of 2 bases from V and 0 bases from J, the junction contained 11 bases not matched to a gene. Germline assignment: CDR1 PRHDT and CDR2 FYEKMQ (reference sequence). The CDR3 length is 18 residues. The CDR3, as DNA: TGTGCCAGCAGCTTACGCGGCCTAGCGGGGCTATTCTCCTACGAGCAGTACTTC. It encodes CASSLRGLAGLFSYEQYF.

The chain couples TRBV20-1 to TRBJ2-1; no clear D gene. CDR1 DFQATT and CDR2 SNEGSKA come from the germline V gene (reference sequence). Trimming cost V 5 bases and J 12 bases, with 11 bases left between them. The CDR3 contains 10 residues. The CDR3 DNA follows: TGCAGTGCTGTCGTCAGTGGGCAGTTCTTC. This gives the protein CSAVVSGQFF.

The gene calls are TRBV14 and TRBJ2-1; the match to TRBD1 covers 7 bases. Germline V gene data show CDR1 as SGHDN and CDR2 as FVKESK. The V gene end was trimmed by 6 bases and the J gene end by 8 bases; junction bases not matched to a gene: 7. The CDR3 runs 13 residues. CDR3: CASRGPGGHEQFF. CDR3 DNA sequence: TGTGCCAGCAGGGGACCAGGGGGACATGAGCAGTTCTTC.

In regard to this clone: The same CDR3 also results from other DNA sequences found in this sample. The V call is TRBV27, the J call TRBJ2-1; 11 bases line up with TRBD2. The CDR3 consists of 15 residues. Trimming at V came to 4 bases and at J to 4 bases, leaving 3 bases not matched to a gene. Germline CDR1 MNHEY, CDR2 SMNVEV (reference sequence). CDR3 in amino acids: CASSSLAGAYNEQFF. CDR3 DNA sequence: TGTGCCAGCAGTTCACTAGCGGGAGCTTACAATGAGCAGTTCTTC.

The chain carries TRBV7-9 and TRBJ2-5; TRBD2 matches at 11 bases. In germline, CDR1 is SEHNR, CDR2 FQNEAQ (reference sequence). V was pared by 4 bases and J by 4 bases, with 8 bases of the junction left unmatched. This CDR3 has 16 amino acids. CDR3 sequence reads: CASSSPLAGGGETQYF. CDR3 coding DNA: TGTGCCAGCAGCTCTCCTTTAGCGGGAGGGGGAGAGACCCAGTACTTC.

On this clone itself: The same CDR3 is also encoded by other DNA sequences in this sample. The V and J genes are TRBV28 and TRBJ2-7, with 7 bases that match TRBD1. Unmatched junction bases numbered 2, after V lost 3 bases and J lost 0 bases. CDR1 and CDR2 (germline): MDHEN, SYDVKM. The CDR3 totals 14 residues. CDR3 DNA sequence: TGTGCCAGCAGTTTGGGACAGACCTCCTACGAGCAGTACTTC. Its translation: CASSLGQTSYEQYF.

The rearrangement joins TRBV5-6 to TRBJ2-1; D remains ambiguous. Between the trimmed V and J ends, which lost 4 bases and 0 bases, there was a span of 5 bases. In germline, CDR1 is SGHDT, CDR2 YYEEEE. CDR3 length: 13 amino acids. The CDR3 here is CASSDSSYNEQFF. The DNA for the CDR3 is TGTGCCAGCAGCGATAGCTCCTACAATGAGCAGTTCTTC.

The gene calls are TRBV27 and TRBJ2-3; D unresolved. The CDR3 contains 12 residues. CDR1 and CDR2 from the germline V gene are MNHEY and SMNVEV (reference sequence). V lost 5 bases and J 6 bases, leaving 9 bases between the germline ends. CDR3 sequence: CASSARDDTQYF. The CDR3 DNA sequence: TGTGCCAGCAGTGCTCGAGATGATACGCAGTATTTT.

The V call is TRBV10-3, the J call TRBJ1-1; D gene unclear. This CDR3 region has 13 residues. Germline CDR1 ENHRY, CDR2 SYGVKD. Trimming left V 3 bases short and J 5 bases short, with 10 bases between. The CDR3 DNA sequence: TGTGCCATCAGTGACCTGGAATTAACTGAAGCTTTCTTT. Translation: CAISDLELTEAFF.

V gene TRBV27 combines with J gene TRBJ2-7; 9 nucleotides agree with TRBD2. Germline values: CDR1 MNHEY, CDR2 SMNVEV (reference sequence). Germline trimming cut 4 bases from V and 6 bases from J; bases unmatched to any gene: 10. This CDR3 region has 15 residues. The CDR3 sequence is CASSSRTSATGEQYF. CDR3 DNA sequence: TGTGCCAGCAGTTCTCGGACTAGCGCGACGGGCGAGCAGTACTTC.

J is TRBJ2-1 and V is TRBV5-5, with no clear D. V was trimmed by 3 bases and J by 2 bases, leaving 3 bases between them. From germline, CDR1 is SGHKS and CDR2 YYEKEE (reference sequence). This CDR3 region has 12 residues. DNA of the CDR3: TGTGCCAGCAGCTCTGCCTACAATGAGCAGTTCTTC. Residues: CASSSAYNEQFF. Drawing the rest from reference TRBV5-5 and TRBJ2-1, the complete variable domain is DAGVTQSPTHLIKTRGQQVTLRCSPISGHKSVSWYQQVLGQGPQFIFQYYEKEERGRGNFPDRFSARQFPNYSSELNVNALLLGDSALYLCASSSAYNEQFFGPGTRLTVL.

The chain combines TRBV2 with TRBJ2-7, with 8 bases aligning to TRBD1. Losses at the gene ends were 7 bases for V and 5 bases for J; bases not matched to a gene: 10. The germline V gene encodes CDR1 SNHLY and CDR2 FYNNEI. The CDR3 totals 14 residues. CDR3 loop: CASKVSGGHHEQYF. The CDR3 DNA reads as TGTGCCAGCAAGGTTTCAGGGGGCCACCACGAGCAGTACTTC.

The chain has TRBV7-2 and TRBJ2-7, with 11 bases fitting TRBD2. The CDR3 extends over 16 amino acids. Trimming took 4 bases from V and 0 from J; bases not matched to a gene: 5. Germline CDR1 reads SGHTA; CDR2 reads FQGNSA. CDR3 loop: CASSSRGLAASYEQYF. CDR3 coding DNA: TGTGCCAGCAGCTCGAGGGGACTAGCGGCCTCCTACGAGCAGTACTTC.

The V gene is TRBV7-3, the J gene TRBJ2-3; D is undetermined. V lost 0 bases and J lost 2, with 3 bases in between. The CDR3 sequence is 13 residues long. The germline gives CDR1 SGHTA, CDR2 FQGTGA. The CDR3 here is CASSLTTTDTQYF. CDR3 nucleotides: TGTGCCAGCAGCTTAACTACCACAGATACGCAGTATTTT.

The chain links TRBV7-2 to TRBJ2-7; the match to TRBD2 covers 11 bases. There are 14 residues in the CDR3. V lost 5 bases, J lost 3 bases, and 3 bases stayed unmatched. CDR1 and CDR2 (germline): SGHTA, FQGNSA. The CDR3 loop is CASSRGTSGYEQYF. In DNA, the CDR3 is TGTGCCAGCAGCCGAGGGACTAGCGGCTACGAGCAGTACTTC.

The DNA of the CDR3 is TGCAGTGTCCTACAAGCTTTCTTT. This codes for CSVLQAFF. The chain couples TRBV20-1 to TRBJ1-1; D is undetermined. The CDR3 length is 8 residues. Germline V lookup: CDR1 DFQATT, CDR2 SNEGSKA (reference sequence). The V and J ends lost 7 bases and 9 bases respectively, with 6 bases between them.

The genes are TRBV27 and TRBJ2-7, with D unclear. The length of the CDR3 is 14 residues. Trimming shortened V by 2 bases and J by 2 bases, and 10 bases separated the two germline ends. Germline V gene data show CDR1 as MNHEY and CDR2 as SMNVEV (reference sequence). The CDR3 DNA reads as TGTGCCAGCAGTTTAGGCTTCGGAGCCTACGAGCAGTACTTC. Translation: CASSLGFGAYEQYF.

The CDR3 nucleotides read TGTGCCAGCAGTTTAGGGCAGGGGGCCCACTACGAGCAGTACTTC. Translating gives CASSLGQGAHYEQYF. This chain connects TRBV28 to TRBJ2-7, with 8 positions matching TRBD1. This CDR3 is built from 15 residues. CDR1 is MDHEN and CDR2 is SYDVKM in the germline V gene. J gave up 3 bases and V 2 bases, and 6 bases lay outside the gene matches.

The chain joins TRBV7-9 to TRBJ2-7; D remains unclear. V lost 8 bases and J lost 7, with 12 bases in between. The CDR3 has 11 residues. The germline gives CDR1 SEHNR, CDR2 FQNEAQ (reference sequence). The CDR3 DNA reads as TGTGCCAGCGTCGGAGTGGAAGAGCAGTACTTC. Translated, it gives CASVGVEEQYF. Supplemented by reference TRBV7-9 and TRBJ2-7, the full variable domain reads DTGVSQNPRHKITKRGQNVTFRCDPISEHNRLYWYRQTLGQGPEFLTYFQNEAQLEKSRLLSDRFSAERPKGSFSTLEIQRTEQGDSAMYLCASVGVEEQYFGPGTRLTVT.

The chain joins TRBV5-1 to TRBJ2-3; maybe TRBD2 (6 bases). With 4 bases removed from V and 2 bases from J, the gap between germline ends came to 11 bases. This CDR3 comprises 14 residues. Germline lookup yields CDR1 SGHRS and CDR2 YFSETQ. The CDR3 sequence is CASSKGLPTDTQYF. The CDR3, as DNA: TGCGCCAGCAGCAAAGGACTACCCACAGATACGCAGTATTTT.

The chain has TRBV28 and TRBJ1-1, with 8 bases fitting TRBD1. This CDR3 has 14 amino acids. CDR1 MDHEN and CDR2 SYDVKM come from the germline V gene. The J segment lost 3 bases and the V segment lost 6 bases, leaving 6 bases of the junction unmatched. In nucleotides, the CDR3 is TGTGCCAGCAGGAACAGGGGGGCGGACACTGAAGCTTTCTTT. Translated, it gives CASRNRGADTEAFF.